Here is one T cell receptor (beta chain) with its context. How the authors handled the data: Quantification of nucleated cells was approximated via reference gene primer amplification. Some clones are missing from TCRdb's copy, which holds only in-frame ones; the method was immunoSEQ multiplex PCR. The DNA gave D and trimming, while V, J and clone size come from that table. In the table there are some 70,000 clones, around 87% of which are singletons. CDR1 is SGDLS and CDR2 is YYNGEE in the germline V gene. Trimming removed 5 bases at V and 3 bases at J, with 11 bases between. CDR3 size: 13 residues. The sample originates from a study of blood T cell repertoires in COVID-19. Study background: The United States, Italy and Spain supplied acute and convalescent COVID-19 samples. Sample material is recorded as cDNA or gDNA derived from T cells, B-cell-depleted T cells, or PBMCs.

The sequenced sample consisted of peripheral blood. The chain couples TRBV9 to TRBJ1-1, with D uncertain. The sequence derives from a man aged 50 or older with active COVID-19. CDR3 in amino acids: CASSARIYTEAFF. The CDR3 DNA reads as TGTGCCAGCAGTGCCAGGATTTACACTGAAGCTTTCTTT.